These T cell receptor beta chains were read from a single sample in a study of blood T cell repertoires in COVID-19. The assay was immunoSEQ multiplex PCR, and TCRdb's table has in-frame clones only and misses some. The sample records roughly 190,000 clones, around 85% being singletons. The specimen was peripheral blood. Source of these receptors: a woman aged 55-75 years with acute or convalescent COVID-19. CDR3s include the opening cysteine and the closing phenylalanine or tryptophan. A D gene is named only where the DNA matches it firmly. Clone size is stated in some rows and not others, as once, few, many or a class when expanded.

clone_size d_call j_call v_call cdr3_nt cdr3_aa
. TRBD1 TRBJ1-1 TRBV28 TGTGCCAGCAGTTTACTCGTGGGACAGGGGGCTTCTGAAGCTTTCTTT CASSLLVGQGASEAFF
. TRBD2 TRBJ2-1 TRBV28 TGTGCCAGCCACCAACTAGCGGGAGGTCGGTACAATGAGCAGTTCTTC CASHQLAGGRYNEQFF
. . TRBJ2-6 TRBV18 TGTGCCAGCTCACCAGCAGGGGCGGTTACTGGGGCCAACGTCCTGACTTTC CASSPAGAVTGANVLTF
. TRBD1 TRBJ2-1 TRBV7-9 TGTGCCAGCAGCTCCCGACAGGGGTATAACAATGAGCAGTTCTTC CASSSRQGYNNEQFF
. . TRBJ2-1 TRBV9 TGTGCCAGCAGCCCGAGCGGAGGCTCCTACAATGAGCAGTTCTTC CASSPSGGSYNEQFF
. . TRBJ1-1 TRBV5-1 TGCGCCAGCAGCCCAGGGGACAAGAACACTGAAGCTTTCTTT CASSPGDKNTEAFF
once TRBD1 TRBJ1-2 TRBV30 TGTGCCTGGAGTCGACAGGACAGGGCATCCTCTGGCTACACCTTC CAWSRQDRASSGYTF
. . TRBJ2-3 TRBV4-1 TGCGCCAGCAGCCCCGGACACCCGGGCCCAGATACGCAGTATTTT CASSPGHPGPDTQYF
. . TRBJ2-4 TRBV7-2 TGTGCCAGCAGCTACCTCAAACTCGGTGGCAAAAACATTCAGTACTTC CASSYLKLGGKNIQYF
once TRBD2 TRBJ2-1 TRBV29-1 TGCAGCGTTGCGGGACTAGCGGGAGTCTACAATGAGCAGTTCTTC CSVAGLAGVYNEQFF
. TRBD1 TRBJ1-2 TRBV19 TGTGCCAGTAACCTTACTCCGGGACAGGACTACCTCTATGGCTACACCTTC CASNLTPGQDYLYGYTF
few . TRBJ1-1 TRBV18 TGTGCCAGCTCACCGGTCGAAGGGGGAACTGAAGCTTTCTTT CASSPVEGGTEAFF
. . TRBJ2-5 TRBV5-1 TGCGCCAGCAGCTCCCAAGGGCTAGCCGAGACCCAGTACTTC CASSSQGLAETQYF
. . TRBJ1-2 TRBV7-2 TGTGCCAGCAGCGACGGGATCTCCAATGGCTACACCTTC CASSDGISNGYTF
. . TRBJ1-2 TRBV2 TGTGCCAGCACCCCGGGTGGGGCTCTCTATGGCTACACCTTC CASTPGGALYGYTF
. . TRBJ1-5 TRBV15 TGTGCCACCAGCTTTGCAGTCAGGAGCAATCAGCCCCAGCATTTT CATSFAVRSNQPQHF
. . TRBJ2-5 TRBV5-1 TGCGCCAGCAGCTTCACGGGGAAAGAGACCCAGTACTTC CASSFTGKETQYF
. . TRBJ1-4 TRBV28 TGTGCCAGCAGTTTAGCAGGGGCCGAAGAAAAACTGTTTTTT CASSLAGAEEKLFF
. TRBD2 TRBJ2-1 TRBV24-1 TGTGCCACCAGTGATCACGGACTAGCGGGAAAGAATGAGCAGTTCTTC CATSDHGLAGKNEQFF
. TRBD2 TRBJ2-7 TRBV3-1/TRBV3-2 TGTGCCAGCAGCCACGGACTAGCGGGAGGTAACAATCCCTTCGTCGAGCAGTACTTC CASSHGLAGGNNPFVEQYF
. . TRBJ1-6 TRBV3-1/TRBV3-2 TGTGCCAGCAGCCAAGGCGGGGCTGATAATTCACCCCTCCACTTT CASSQGGADNSPLHF
. . TRBJ1-6 TRBV28 TGTGCCAGCATTCCCAGCGACCGAAATTCACCCCTCCACTTT CASIPSDRNSPLHF
. . TRBJ1-2 TRBV18 TGTGCCAGCTCACCCGTCCCGTCCGGACACCGGTTAGTTTATGGCTACACCTTC CASSPVPSGHRLVYGYTF
. TRBD2 TRBJ2-1 TRBV7-9 TGTGCCAGCAGCTCTGAGCGGGAGTCGGATGAGCAGTTCTTC CASSSERESDEQFF
. TRBD2 TRBJ2-5 TRBV15 TGTGCCACCAGCAGAGGGCTAGCGGGAGCCCGCCGGGGAGAGACCCAGTACTTC CATSRGLAGARRGETQYF
. TRBD2 TRBJ2-3 TRBV7-8 TGTGCCAGCAGCTTAGTAGGACTAGCGGGGGGCAATACGCAGTATTTT CASSLVGLAGGNTQYF
. . TRBJ2-1 TRBV12-3/TRBV12-4 TGTGCCAGCAGTTTCCAACTAGACAATGAGCAGTTCTTC CASSFQLDNEQFF
. TRBD1 TRBJ1-2 TRBV7-2 TGTGCCAGCAGCAGGAGACAGGGGCCCTATGGCTACACCTTC CASSRRQGPYGYTF
. TRBD1 TRBJ1-3 TRBV19 TGTGCCAGTAGAACAGGGGCGGCAAATGGAAACACCATATATTTT CASRTGAANGNTIYF
once TRBD2 TRBJ2-7 TRBV27 TGTGCCAGCAGTCGAGGTAGCGGGGCCAGAGCCAACGAGCAGTACTTC CASSRGSGARANEQYF
. . TRBJ1-2 TRBV5-6 TGTGCCAGCAGCTCTCAGGCTCACTATGGCTACACCTTC CASSSQAHYGYTF
once . TRBJ2-2 TRBV11-2 TGTGCCAGCAGCTTAGGTTTGCGGGAGAACACCGGGGAGCTGTTTTTT CASSLGLRENTGELFF
. TRBD1 TRBJ1-2 TRBV19 TGTGCCAGTAGTCTCCTGGACAGGGCTTATGGCTACACCTTC CASSLLDRAYGYTF
few TRBD2 TRBJ2-1 TRBV4-1 TGCGCCAGCAGCCAAGACGGGAGGGCAAATGGGGAGCAGTTCTTC CASSQDGRANGEQFF
once TRBD1 TRBJ1-1 TRBV27 TGTGCCAGCAGTCTCCGGGACAGGGGTAAAGCTTTCTTT CASSLRDRGKAFF
. . TRBJ1-1 TRBV2 TGTGCCAGCAGGGACAACTTTCCCACTGAAGCTTTCTTT CASRDNFPTEAFF
. . TRBJ1-2 TRBV19 TGTGCCAGTAGGAGGGACTATGGCTACACCTTC CASRRDYGYTF
. TRBD1 TRBJ2-3 TRBV10-2 TGCGCCAGCAGGGTTGGAGGGACAGGGGTAAATCCTACGCAGTATTTT CASRVGGTGVNPTQYF
. TRBD1 TRBJ1-1 TRBV20-1 TGCAGTGCTGGGACAGGGGTTGAAGCTTTCTTT CSAGTGVEAFF
. TRBD1 TRBJ1-6 TRBV11-3 TGTGCCAGCATCAGCCACGCAGGGGGAAATTCACCCCTCCACTTT CASISHAGGNSPLHF
once TRBD1 TRBJ2-1 TRBV9 TGTGCCAGCAGCCCCTCCGGGACAGCTTACAATGAGCAGTTCTTC CASSPSGTAYNEQFF
once . TRBJ1-1 TRBV7-2 TGTGCCAGCAGCTTAGGGCCAGATGAAGCTTTCTTT CASSLGPDEAFF
. TRBD1 TRBJ1-2 TRBV10-2 TGCGCCAGCAGGGACAGGGGGCGCCTGGGCGGCTACACCTTC CASRDRGRLGGYTF
few TRBD2 TRBJ2-1 TRBV9 TGTGCCAGCAGCCTCGGACTAGCTAGGTTGAATGAGCAGTTCTTC CASSLGLARLNEQFF
. . TRBJ2-7 TRBV7-9 TGTGCCAGCAGCCCACCTAGAGATCACGAGCAGTACTTC CASSPPRDHEQYF
. . TRBJ2-1 TRBV2 TGTGCCAGCAGTCTGGACTTCTCAAACCTGTGGGAGCAGTTCTTC CASSLDFSNLWEQFF
. . TRBJ1-6 TRBV6-6 TGTGCCAGCTCGAGCTCCTATAATTCACCCCTCCACTTT CASSSSYNSPLHF
once TRBD2 TRBJ2-7 TRBV19 TGTGCCGGGATTTCACTAGCGGGTTTGGCCTCCTACGAGCAGTACTTC CAGISLAGLASYEQYF
. TRBD2 TRBJ2-1 TRBV9 TGTGCCAGCAGCCCGAGGACTAGCGGGAAAAATGAGCAGTTCTTC CASSPRTSGKNEQFF
. . TRBJ1-5 TRBV6-5 TGTGCCAGCAGTTACCCCACGGGATCCGGCAATCAGCCCCAGCATTTT CASSYPTGSGNQPQHF